In this sample, the clone carrying this T cell receptor (beta chain) turned up many times. The data originate from a study of blood T cell repertoires in COVID-19. Profiled with immunoSEQ multiplex PCR; TCRdb holds only in-frame clones, not every one. The sample contains about 70,000 clones, about four fifths of which appear only once. This receptor was identified in a woman aged 60-75 years with acute or convalescent COVID-19. The sample taken for sequencing was peripheral blood.

The CDR3 sequence is CASSLLPVATNEKLFF. The CDR3 nucleotides are TGCGCCAGCAGCTTGCTCCCAGTTGCAACTAATGAAAAACTGTTTTTT. The V call is TRBV5-1, the J call TRBJ1-4; no clear D. The CDR3 length is 16 residues. From germline, CDR1 is SGHRS and CDR2 YFSETQ. Trimming pared 1 base from V and 0 bases from J, leaving 10 bases between.